This T cell receptor (beta chain) stems from a study of shared clonotypes between healthy human individuals. Study in general: Donors were a couple of women and a few men aged 18 to 49. Three plates each covered CD4 naive and memory; CD8 naive two, CD8 memory one.

Points from the study as a whole: A reduction in generation probabilities was seen for non-shared clonotypes relative to those shared by all four donors.

V dropped 6 bases and J dropped 3; count of bases not matched to a gene: 5. The germline V gene encodes CDR1 SNHLY and CDR2 FYNNEI. The length of the CDR3 is 14 residues. Genomic DNA per cell subset filled all wells of several immunoSEQ plates. TCRdb keeps only in-frame clones here, not all; method: immunoSEQ multiplex PCR. The sample has roughly 2 million clones, 85% to 95% seen once. Regarding this clone: Its antigen is unknown.

Sample: naive CD4+ T cells sorted from blood. The subset denotes: CD45RA+ positively selected. The chain recombines TRBV2 with TRBJ1-2; TRBD1 matches 9 bases. This TCR was sampled from a man younger than 35 in good health. In DNA form, the CDR3 reads TGTGCCAGCAGGGGACAGGGTGCTGACTATGGCTACACCTTC. It yields the protein CASRGQGADYGYTF. Complete variable domain (other parts from reference TRBV2 and TRBJ1-2): EPEVTQTPSHQVTQMGQEVILRCVPISNHLYFYWYRQILGQKVEFLVSFYNNEISEKSEIFDDQFSVERPDGSNFTLKIRSTKLEDSAMYFCASRGQGADYGYTFGSGTRLTVV.